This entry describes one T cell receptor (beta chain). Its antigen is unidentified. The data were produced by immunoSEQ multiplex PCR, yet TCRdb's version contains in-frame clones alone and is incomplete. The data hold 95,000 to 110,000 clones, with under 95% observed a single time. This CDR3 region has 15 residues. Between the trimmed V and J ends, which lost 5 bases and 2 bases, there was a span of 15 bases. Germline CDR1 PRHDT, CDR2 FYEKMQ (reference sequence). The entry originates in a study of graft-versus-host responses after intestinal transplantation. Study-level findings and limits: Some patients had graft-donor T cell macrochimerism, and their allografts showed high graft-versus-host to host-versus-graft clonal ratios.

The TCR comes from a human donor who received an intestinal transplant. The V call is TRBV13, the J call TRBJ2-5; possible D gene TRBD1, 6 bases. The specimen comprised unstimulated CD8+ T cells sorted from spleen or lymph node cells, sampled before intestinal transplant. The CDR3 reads CASSQGWGSQETQYF. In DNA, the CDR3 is TGTGCCAGCAGCCAGGGGTGGGGGTCACAAGAGACCCAGTACTTC.